This TCR beta chain emerged from a study of T cell responses to AZD1222 COVID-19 vaccine. Findings and caveats of the study: Unmutated variant regions reportedly attract nearly half of all spike-specific TCRs. CD4 TCRs covered the whole spike, strongest at regions 160-218 and 743-854.

In its sample, this clone was seen a few times. What it recognizes is unknown. The CDR3 loop spans 17 amino acids. CDR1 is GTSNPN and CDR2 is SVGIG in the germline V gene (reference sequence). V was cut by 0 bases and J by 3 bases, with 19 bases left in between. Clones were sequenced by immunoSEQ multiplex PCR, and TCRdb holds only the in-frame ones, with some missing. The table lists approximately 61,000 clones, 81% of them singletons. Sequenced material: peripheral blood, taken 28 days after the second AZD1222 dose. The rearrangement uses TRBV30 and TRBJ2-3; D is perhaps TRBD1 (6 bases). This sequence was found in an adult who received the AZD1222 COVID-19 vaccine. The CDR3 protein is CAWSVWESGQKTDTQYF. The CDR3 DNA reads TGTGCCTGGAGTGTTTGGGAGTCCGGACAGAAAACAGATACGCAGTATTTT.